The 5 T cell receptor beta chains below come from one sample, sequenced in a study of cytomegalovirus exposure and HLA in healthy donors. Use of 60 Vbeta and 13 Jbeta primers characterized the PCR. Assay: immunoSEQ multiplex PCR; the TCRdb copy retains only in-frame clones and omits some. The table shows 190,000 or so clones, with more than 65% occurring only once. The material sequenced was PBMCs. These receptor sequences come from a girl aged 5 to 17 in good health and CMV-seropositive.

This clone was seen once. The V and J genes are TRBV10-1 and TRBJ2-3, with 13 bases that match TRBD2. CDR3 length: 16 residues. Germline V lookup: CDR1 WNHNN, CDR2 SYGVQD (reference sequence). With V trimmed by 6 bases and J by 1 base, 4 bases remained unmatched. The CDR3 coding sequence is TGCGCCAGCAGCCGCGGACTAGCGGGGGGCACAGATACGCAGTATTTT. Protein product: CASSRGLAGGTDTQYF.

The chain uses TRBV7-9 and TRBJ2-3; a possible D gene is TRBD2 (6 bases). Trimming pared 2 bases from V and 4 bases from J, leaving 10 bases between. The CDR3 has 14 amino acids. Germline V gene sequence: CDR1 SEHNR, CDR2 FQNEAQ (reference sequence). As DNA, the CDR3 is TGTGCCAGCAGCTTAATGACGGGAGCAGATACGCAGTATTTT. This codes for CASSLMTGADTQYF.

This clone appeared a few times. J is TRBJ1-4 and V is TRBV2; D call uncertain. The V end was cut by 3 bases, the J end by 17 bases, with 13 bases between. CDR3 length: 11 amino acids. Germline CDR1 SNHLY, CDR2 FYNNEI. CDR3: CASSDVGSPFF. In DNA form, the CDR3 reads TGTGCCAGCAGTGATGTTGGGAGCCCCTTTTTT.

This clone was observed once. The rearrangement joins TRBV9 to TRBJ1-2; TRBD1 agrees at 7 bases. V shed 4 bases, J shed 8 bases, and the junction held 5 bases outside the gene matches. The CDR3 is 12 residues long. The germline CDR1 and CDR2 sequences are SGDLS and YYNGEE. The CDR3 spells CASSKTGLGYTF. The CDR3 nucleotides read TGTGCCAGCAGCAAGACAGGGTTAGGCTACACCTTC.

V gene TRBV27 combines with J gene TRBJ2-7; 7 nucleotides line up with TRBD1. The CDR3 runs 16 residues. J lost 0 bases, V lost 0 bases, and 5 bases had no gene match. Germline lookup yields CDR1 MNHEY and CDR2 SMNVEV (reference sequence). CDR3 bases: TGTGCCAGCAGTTTATCGGGGGACAGAACCTCCTACGAGCAGTACTTC. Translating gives CASSLSGDRTSYEQYF.